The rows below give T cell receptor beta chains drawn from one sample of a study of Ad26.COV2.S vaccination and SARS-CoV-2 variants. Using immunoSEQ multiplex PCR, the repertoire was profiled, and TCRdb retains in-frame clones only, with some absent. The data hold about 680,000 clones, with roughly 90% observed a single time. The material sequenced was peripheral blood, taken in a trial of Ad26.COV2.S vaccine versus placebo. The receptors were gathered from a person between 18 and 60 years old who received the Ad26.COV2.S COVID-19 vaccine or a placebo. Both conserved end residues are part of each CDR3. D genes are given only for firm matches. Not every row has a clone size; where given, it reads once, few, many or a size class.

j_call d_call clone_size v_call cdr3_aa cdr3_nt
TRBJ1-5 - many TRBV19 CASSIGPWDLQGSSNQPQHF TGTGCCAGTAGTATAGGACCCTGGGACCTCCAGGGGAGCTCCAATCAGCCCCAGCATTTT
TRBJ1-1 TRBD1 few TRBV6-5 CASSPTTGSETEAFF TGTGCCAGCAGTCCCACGACAGGGAGTGAGACCGAAGCTTTCTTT
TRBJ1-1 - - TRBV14 CASSPTEIMNTEAFF TGTGCCAGCAGCCCTACCGAGATCATGAACACTGAAGCTTTCTTT
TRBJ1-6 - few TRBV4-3 CASSQEGRRRAPLHF TGCGCCAGCAGCCAAGAGGGGCGAAGGAGGGCACCCCTCCACTTT
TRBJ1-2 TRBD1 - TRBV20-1 CKRQGFSGF TGCAAACGACAGGGTTTCAGTGGCTTC
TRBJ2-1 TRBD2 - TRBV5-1 CASSLAGGSNEQFF TGCGCCAGCAGCTTGGCCGGCGGGAGTAATGAGCAGTTCTTC
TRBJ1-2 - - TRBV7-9 CASSLDPVRANYGYTF TGTGCCAGCAGCTTGGATCCAGTCAGAGCTAACTATGGCTACACCTTC
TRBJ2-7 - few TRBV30 CAWSDGGGDEQYF TGTGCCTGGAGTGACGGAGGGGGCGACGAGCAGTACTTC
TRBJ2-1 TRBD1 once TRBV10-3 CAISPGTGVYNEQFF TGTGCCATCAGCCCCGGGACAGGGGTCTACAATGAGCAGTTCTTC
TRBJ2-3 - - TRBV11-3 CASSQQGGLVDTQYF TGTGCCAGCAGCCAACAGGGTGGGCTGGTGGATACGCAGTATTTT
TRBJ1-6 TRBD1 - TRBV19 CASSSRDRTNSPLHF TGTGCCAGTAGTTCTAGGGACAGGACCAATTCACCCCTCCACTTT
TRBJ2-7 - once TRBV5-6 CASSFQGGKQYF TGTGCCAGCAGCTTCCAGGGGGGCAAGCAGTACTTC
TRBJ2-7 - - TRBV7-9 CASSPQGTSYEQYF TGTGCCAGCAGCCCACAGGGAACCTCCTACGAGCAGTACTTC
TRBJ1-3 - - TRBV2 CATQLGGAGSGNTIYF TGTGCCACGCAGCTAGGGGGGGCCGGTTCCGGAAACACCATATATTTT
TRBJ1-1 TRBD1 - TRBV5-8 CASSLDRGRRVTEAFF TGTGCCAGCAGCTTGGACAGGGGGCGCCGGGTTACTGAAGCTTTCTTT
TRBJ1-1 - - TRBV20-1 CSAGRGGAFF TGCAGTGCCGGACGAGGGGGAGCTTTCTTT
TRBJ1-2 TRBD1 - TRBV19 CASRTGDYGYTF TGTGCCAGTAGGACAGGGGACTATGGCTACACCTTC